The TCR beta chain under discussion was sequenced for a study of cytomegalovirus exposure and HLA in healthy donors. PCR amplification relied on 60 Vbeta primers (plus 13 Jbeta primers). Sequenced by immunoSEQ multiplex PCR; TCRdb stores in-frame clones only, minus some. Of approximately 32,000 clones in the sample, about 72% were seen once. The receptor was derived from a woman aged 25-40 years in good health and CMV-seropositive. The sequenced sample was PBMCs.

This CDR3 reads CASREYRFPYEQYF. CDR3 nucleotide sequence: TGTGCCAGCAGGGAATACAGGTTCCCCTACGAGCAGTACTTC. The chain carries TRBV2 and TRBJ2-7, with D perhaps TRBD1 (5 bases). The CDR3 has 14 amino acids. Germline V lookup: CDR1 SNHLY, CDR2 FYNNEI. V gave up 6 bases and J gave up 2 bases, with 14 bases separating them.